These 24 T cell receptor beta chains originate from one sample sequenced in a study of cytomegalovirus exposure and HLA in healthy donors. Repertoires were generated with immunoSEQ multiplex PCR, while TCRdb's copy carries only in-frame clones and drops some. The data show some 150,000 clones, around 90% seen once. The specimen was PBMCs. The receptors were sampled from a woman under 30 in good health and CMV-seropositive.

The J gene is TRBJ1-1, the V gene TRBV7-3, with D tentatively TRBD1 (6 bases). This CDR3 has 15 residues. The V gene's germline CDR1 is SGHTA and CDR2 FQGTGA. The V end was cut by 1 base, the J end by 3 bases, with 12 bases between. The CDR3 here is CASSLMQGPDTEAFF. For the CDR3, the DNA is TGTGCCAGCAGCTTAATGCAGGGGCCGGACACTGAAGCTTTCTTT.

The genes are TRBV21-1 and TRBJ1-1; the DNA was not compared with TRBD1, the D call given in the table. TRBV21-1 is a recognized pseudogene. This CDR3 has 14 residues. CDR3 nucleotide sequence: TGTGCCAGCAGCAAATTCAGGGATTTAACTGAAGCTTTCTTT. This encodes CASSKFRDLTEAFF.

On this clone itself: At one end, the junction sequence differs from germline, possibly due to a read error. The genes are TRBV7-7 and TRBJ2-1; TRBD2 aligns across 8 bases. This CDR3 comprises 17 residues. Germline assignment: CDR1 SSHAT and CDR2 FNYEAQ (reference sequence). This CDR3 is CASSALPLADSYNEQFF. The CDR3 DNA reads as TGTGCTAGCAGCGCCCTTCCACTAGCGGACTCCTACAATGAGCAGTTCTTC.

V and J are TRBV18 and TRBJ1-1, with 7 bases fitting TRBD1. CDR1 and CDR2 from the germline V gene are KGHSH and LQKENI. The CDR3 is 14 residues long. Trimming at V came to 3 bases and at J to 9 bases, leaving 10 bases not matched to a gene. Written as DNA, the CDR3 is TGTGCCAGCTCACCGCAGGGACAGCTATTAAAAGCTTTCTTT. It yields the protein CASSPQGQLLKAFF. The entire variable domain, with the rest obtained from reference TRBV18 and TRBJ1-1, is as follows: NAGVMQNPRHLVRRRGQEARLRCSPMKGHSHVYWYRQLPEEGLKFMVYLQKENIIDESGMPKERFSAEFPKEGPSILRIQQVVRGDSAAYFCASSPQGQLLKAFFGQGTRLTVV.

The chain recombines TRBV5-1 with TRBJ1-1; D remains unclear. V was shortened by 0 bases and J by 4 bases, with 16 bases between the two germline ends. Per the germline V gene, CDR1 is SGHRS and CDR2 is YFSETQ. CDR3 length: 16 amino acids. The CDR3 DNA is TGCGCCAGCAGCTTGGGCCAAACCAGGCTTTCCACTGAAGCTTTCTTT. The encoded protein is CASSLGQTRLSTEAFF.

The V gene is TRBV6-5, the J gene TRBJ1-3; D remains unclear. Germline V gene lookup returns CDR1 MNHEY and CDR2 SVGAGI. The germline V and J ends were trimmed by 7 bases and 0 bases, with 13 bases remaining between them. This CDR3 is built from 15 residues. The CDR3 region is CASKQTVSSGNTIYF. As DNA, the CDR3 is TGTGCCAGCAAACAGACCGTCTCCTCTGGAAACACCATATATTTT.

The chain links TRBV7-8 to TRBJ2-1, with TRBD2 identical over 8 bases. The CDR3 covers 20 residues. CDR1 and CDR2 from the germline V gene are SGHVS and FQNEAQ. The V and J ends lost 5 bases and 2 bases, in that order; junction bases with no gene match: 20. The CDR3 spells CASSLAFGGGLIGAYNEQFF. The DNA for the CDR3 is TGTGCCAGCAGCCTCGCTTTTGGCGGGGGGTTAATTGGCGCCTACAATGAGCAGTTCTTC.

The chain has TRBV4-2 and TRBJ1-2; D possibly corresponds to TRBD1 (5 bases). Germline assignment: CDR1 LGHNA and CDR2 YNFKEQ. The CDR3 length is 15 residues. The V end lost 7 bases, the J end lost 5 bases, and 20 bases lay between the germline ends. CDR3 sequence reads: CASTPGGAQAYGYTF. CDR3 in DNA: TGTGCCAGCACCCCGGGGGGAGCGCAGGCTTATGGCTACACCTTC.

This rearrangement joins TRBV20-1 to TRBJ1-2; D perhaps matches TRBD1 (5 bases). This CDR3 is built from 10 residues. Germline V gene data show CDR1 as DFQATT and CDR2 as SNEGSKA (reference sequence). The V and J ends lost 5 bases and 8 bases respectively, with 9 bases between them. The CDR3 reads CSAAAGGYTF. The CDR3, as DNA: TGCAGTGCTGCGGCAGGGGGCTACACCTTC.

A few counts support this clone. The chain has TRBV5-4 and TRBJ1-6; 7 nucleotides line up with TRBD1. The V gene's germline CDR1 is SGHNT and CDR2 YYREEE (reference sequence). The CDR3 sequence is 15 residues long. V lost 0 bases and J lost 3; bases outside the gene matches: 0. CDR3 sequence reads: CASSLGQGYNSPLHF. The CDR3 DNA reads TGTGCCAGCAGCTTGGGACAGGGCTATAATTCACCCCTCCACTTT.

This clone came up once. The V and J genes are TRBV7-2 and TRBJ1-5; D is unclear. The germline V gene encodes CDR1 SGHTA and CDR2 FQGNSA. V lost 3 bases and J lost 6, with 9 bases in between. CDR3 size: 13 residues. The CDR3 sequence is CASSLARGQPQHF. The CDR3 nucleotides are TGTGCCAGCAGCTTGGCCCGGGGTCAGCCCCAGCATTTT.

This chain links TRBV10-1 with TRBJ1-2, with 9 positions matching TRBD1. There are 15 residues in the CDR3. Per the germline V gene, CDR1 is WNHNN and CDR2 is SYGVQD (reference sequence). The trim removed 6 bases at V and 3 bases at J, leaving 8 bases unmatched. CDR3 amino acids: CASRTGTGYDYGYTF. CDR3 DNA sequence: TGCGCCAGCAGGACCGGGACAGGGTACGACTATGGCTACACCTTC.

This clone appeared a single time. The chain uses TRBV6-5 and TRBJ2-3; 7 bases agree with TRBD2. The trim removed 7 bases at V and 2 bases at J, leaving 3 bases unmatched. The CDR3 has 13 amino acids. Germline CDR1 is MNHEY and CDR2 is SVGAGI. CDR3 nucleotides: TGTGCCAGCAAGCGGGGTTACACAGATACGCAGTATTTT. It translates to CASKRGYTDTQYF.

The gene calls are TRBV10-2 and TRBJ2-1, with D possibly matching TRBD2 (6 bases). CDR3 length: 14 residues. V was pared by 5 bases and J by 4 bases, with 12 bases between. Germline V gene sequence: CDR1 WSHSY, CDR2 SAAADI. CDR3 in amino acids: CASSWLSGYNEQFF. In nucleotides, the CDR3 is TGCGCCAGCAGTTGGCTTAGCGGATACAATGAGCAGTTCTTC.

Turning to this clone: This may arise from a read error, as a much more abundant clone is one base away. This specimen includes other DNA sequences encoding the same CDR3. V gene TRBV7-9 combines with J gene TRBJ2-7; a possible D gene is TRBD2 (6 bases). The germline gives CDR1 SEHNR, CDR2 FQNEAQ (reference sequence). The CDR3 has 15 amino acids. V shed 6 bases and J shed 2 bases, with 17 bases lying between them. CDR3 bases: TGTGCCAGCAGTTCCCCCGGGGGTGCCCCCTACGAGCAGTACTTC. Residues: CASSSPGGAPYEQYF.

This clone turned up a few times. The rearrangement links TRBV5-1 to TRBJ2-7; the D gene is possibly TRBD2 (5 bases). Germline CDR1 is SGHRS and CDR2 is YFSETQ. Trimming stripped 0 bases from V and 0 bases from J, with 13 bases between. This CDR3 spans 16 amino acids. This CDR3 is CASSLEPSAASYEQYF. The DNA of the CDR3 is TGCGCCAGCAGCTTGGAGCCTTCAGCGGCCTCCTACGAGCAGTACTTC. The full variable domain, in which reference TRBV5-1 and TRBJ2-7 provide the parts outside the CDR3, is KAGVTQTPRYLIKTRGQQVTLSCSPISGHRSVSWYQQTPGQGLQFLFEYFSETQRNKGNFPGRFSGRQFSNSRSEMNVSTLELGDSALYLCASSLEPSAASYEQYFGPGTRLTVT.

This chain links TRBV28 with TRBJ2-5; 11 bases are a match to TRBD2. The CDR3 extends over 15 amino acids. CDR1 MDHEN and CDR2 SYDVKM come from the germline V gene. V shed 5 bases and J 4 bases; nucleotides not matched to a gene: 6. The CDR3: CASSDSGRASETQYF. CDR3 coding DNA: TGTGCCAGCAGTGATAGCGGGAGGGCCTCAGAGACCCAGTACTTC.

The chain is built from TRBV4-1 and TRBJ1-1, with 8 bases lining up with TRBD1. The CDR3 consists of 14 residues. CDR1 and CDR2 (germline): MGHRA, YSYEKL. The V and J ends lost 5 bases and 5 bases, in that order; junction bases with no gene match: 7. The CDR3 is CASSGRQGRTEAFF. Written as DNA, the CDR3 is TGCGCCAGCAGCGGACGACAGGGGCGGACTGAAGCTTTCTTT.

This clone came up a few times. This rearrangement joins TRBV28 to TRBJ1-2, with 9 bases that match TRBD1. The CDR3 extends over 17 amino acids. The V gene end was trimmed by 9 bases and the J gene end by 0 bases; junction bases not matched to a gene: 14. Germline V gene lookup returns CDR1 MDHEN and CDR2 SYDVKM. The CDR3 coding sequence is TGTGCCAGTTATGAACCGGGACAGGGTTTCTCTAACTATGGCTACACCTTC. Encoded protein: CASYEPGQGFSNYGYTF.

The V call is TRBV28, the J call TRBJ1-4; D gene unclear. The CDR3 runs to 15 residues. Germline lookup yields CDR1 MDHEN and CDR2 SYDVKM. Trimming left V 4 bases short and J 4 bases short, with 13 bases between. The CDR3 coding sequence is TGTGCCAGCAGTTCAATACTCCGGAGTAATGAAAAACTGTTTTTT. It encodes CASSSILRSNEKLFF.

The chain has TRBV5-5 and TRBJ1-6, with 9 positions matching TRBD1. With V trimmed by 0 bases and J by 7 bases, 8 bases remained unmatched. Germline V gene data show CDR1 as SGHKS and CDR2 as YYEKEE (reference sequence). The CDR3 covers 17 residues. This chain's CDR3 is CASSLEGFGQGNSPLHF. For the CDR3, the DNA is TGTGCCAGCAGCTTGGAGGGGTTTGGACAGGGGAATTCACCCCTCCACTTT.

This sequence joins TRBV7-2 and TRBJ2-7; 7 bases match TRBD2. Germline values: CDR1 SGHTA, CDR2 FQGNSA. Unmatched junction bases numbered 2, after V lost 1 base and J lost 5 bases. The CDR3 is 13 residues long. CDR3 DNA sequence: TGTGCCAGCAGCTTAGAGCGGGGCCACGAGCAGTACTTC. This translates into CASSLERGHEQYF.

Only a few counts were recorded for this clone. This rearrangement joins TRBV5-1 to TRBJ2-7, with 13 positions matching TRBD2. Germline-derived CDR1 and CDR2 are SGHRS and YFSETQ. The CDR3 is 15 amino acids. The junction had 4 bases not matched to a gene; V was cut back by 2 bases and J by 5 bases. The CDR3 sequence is CASSFTSGRAHEQYF. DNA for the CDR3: TGCGCCAGCAGCTTCACTAGCGGGAGGGCCCACGAGCAGTACTTC. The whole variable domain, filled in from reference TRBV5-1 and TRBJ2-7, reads KAGVTQTPRYLIKTRGQQVTLSCSPISGHRSVSWYQQTPGQGLQFLFEYFSETQRNKGNFPGRFSGRQFSNSRSEMNVSTLELGDSALYLCASSFTSGRAHEQYFGPGTRLTVT.

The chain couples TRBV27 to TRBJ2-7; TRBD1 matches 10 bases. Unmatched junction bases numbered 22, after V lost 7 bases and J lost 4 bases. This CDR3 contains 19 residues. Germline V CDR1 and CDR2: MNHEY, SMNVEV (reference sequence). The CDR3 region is CASTRGGVGGTGVGYEQYF. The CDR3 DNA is TGTGCCAGCACCCGGGGAGGAGTGGGAGGGACAGGGGTGGGATACGAGCAGTACTTC.